Listed below are T cell receptor beta chains from one sample, sequenced in a study of identical twins. One entry per CDR3 protein, called by TCRdb with MiXCR from the 5' RACE reads. The sample has 1,800,000 or so distinct CDR3 sequences; under 35% are singletons. The sample consisted of cord blood. Receptors originate from a newborn girl in good health. The CDR3 runs from the conserved cysteine through the conserved F or W. D genes are given only for firm matches. Clone size appears in some rows only: once, few, many, or a class for an expanded clone.

j_call	v_call	d_call	clone_size	cdr3_nt	cdr3_aa
TRBJ1-4	TRBV6-1	-	-	TGTGCCAGCAGTGAAAAGCCCTACGGGCATGAAAAACTGTTTTTT	CASSEKPYGHEKLFF
TRBJ2-7	TRBV7-2	TRBD2	-	TGTGCCAGCAGCCCCCGGATACCCAGAAATAGCGGGAGGGGGTACGAGCAGTACTTC	CASSPRIPRNSGRGYEQYF
TRBJ2-3	TRBV7-2	TRBD1	few	TGTGCCAGCAGCCCCCAACAGGGGCTCACAGATACGCAGTATTTT	CASSPQQGLTDTQYF
TRBJ2-1	TRBV28	TRBD2	-	TGTGCCAGCAACGCCGGGAGGTACGATGAGCAGTTCTTC	CASNAGRYDEQFF
TRBJ2-3	TRBV28	TRBD2	-	TGTGCCAGCGGTCTGTTTAGCGGGAGGCATACGCAGTATTTT	CASGLFSGRHTQYF
TRBJ2-3	TRBV29-1	TRBD2	few	TGCAGCGTGCGGACTAGCGGGAGTCGGACAGATACGCAGTATTTT	CSVRTSGSRTDTQYF
TRBJ1-1	TRBV7-9	-	-	TGTGCCAGCAGCTTAGCGCGCTGGTATGTGAACACTGAAGCTTTCTTT	CASSLARWYVNTEAFF
TRBJ2-3	TRBV9	TRBD2	few	TGTGCCAGCAGCGTAGTTCCTAGCGGGGGGCAGGGTCCGCAGTATTTT	CASSVVPSGGQGPQYF
TRBJ2-7	TRBV4-1	-	few	TGCGCCAGCAGCCAAGTGAGGGGATCCGCCTACGAGCAGTACTTC	CASSQVRGSAYEQYF
TRBJ2-3	TRBV5-1	-	-	TGCGCCAGCAGCTTGGAGGGACTCGATCCGCAGTATTTT	CASSLEGLDPQYF
TRBJ2-7	TRBV28	TRBD2	-	TGTGCCAGCAGTTTTGGAGGACTAGCGGGTTCCTACGAGCAGTACTTC	CASSFGGLAGSYEQYF
TRBJ2-1	TRBV12-3/TRBV12-4	TRBD1	many	TGTGCCAGCAGTTTAGCGGGACAGTCATACAATGAGCAGTTCTTC	CASSLAGQSYNEQFF
TRBJ1-1	TRBV6-6	TRBD1	once	TGTGCCAGCGGTTACAGGGGCATGAACACTGAAGCTTTCTTT	CASGYRGMNTEAFF
TRBJ1-2	TRBV2	-	few	TGTGCCAGCAATGTGGGATCCATCGGCTACACCTTC	CASNVGSIGYTF